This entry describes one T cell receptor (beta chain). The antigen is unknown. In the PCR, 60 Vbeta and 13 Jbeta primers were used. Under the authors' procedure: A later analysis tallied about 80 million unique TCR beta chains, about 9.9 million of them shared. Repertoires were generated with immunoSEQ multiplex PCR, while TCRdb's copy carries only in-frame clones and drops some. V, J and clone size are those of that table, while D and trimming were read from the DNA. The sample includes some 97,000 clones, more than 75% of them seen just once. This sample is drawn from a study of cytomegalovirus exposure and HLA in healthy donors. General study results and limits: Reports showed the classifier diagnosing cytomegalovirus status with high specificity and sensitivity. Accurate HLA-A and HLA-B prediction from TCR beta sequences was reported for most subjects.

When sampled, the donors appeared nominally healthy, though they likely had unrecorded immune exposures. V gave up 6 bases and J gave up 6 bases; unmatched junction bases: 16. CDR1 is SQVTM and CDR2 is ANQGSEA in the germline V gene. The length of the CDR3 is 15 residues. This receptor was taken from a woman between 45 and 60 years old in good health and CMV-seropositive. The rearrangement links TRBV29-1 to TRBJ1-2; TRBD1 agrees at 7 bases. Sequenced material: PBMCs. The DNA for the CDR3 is TGCAGCGTCGGCGGGGGGACAGCTGTCGGGAATGGCTACACCTTC. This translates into CSVGGGTAVGNGYTF.